These T cell receptor beta chains were read from a single sample in a study of radiation and T cells in renal cell carcinoma. Clones were sequenced by immunoSEQ multiplex PCR, and TCRdb holds only the in-frame ones, with some missing. This sample has under 100,000 clones, with 85% found just once. Specimen: blood, collected from a patient whose treatment included radiotherapy and nephrectomy. The origin of the receptors is a man aged 50-60 years with renal cell carcinoma. CDR3s include the opening cysteine and the closing phenylalanine or tryptophan. Fields, in order: D gene, clone size, J gene, V gene, CDR3 protein, CDR3 DNA. D genes are given only for firm matches. Clone size is stated in some rows and not others, as once, few, many or a class when expanded.

d_call: NA; clone_size: NA; j_call: TRBJ1-3; v_call: TRBV7-2; cdr3_aa: CASSLAESGAIYF; cdr3_nt: TGTGCCAGCAGCTTAGCGGAGAGCGGCGCCATATATTTT
d_call: TRBD1; clone_size: NA; j_call: TRBJ2-1; v_call: TRBV10-3; cdr3_aa: CAISKGGQGANNEQFF; cdr3_nt: TGTGCCATCAGCAAGGGCGGACAGGGGGCGAACAATGAGCAGTTCTTC
d_call: NA; clone_size: NA; j_call: TRBJ1-3; v_call: TRBV28; cdr3_aa: CASSFGNTIYF; cdr3_nt: TGTGCCAGCAGTTTCGGAAACACCATATATTTT
d_call: NA; clone_size: few; j_call: TRBJ1-6; v_call: TRBV7-9; cdr3_aa: CASSPRRGGDSSPLHF; cdr3_nt: TGTGCCAGCAGCCCAAGACGAGGAGGGGATAGTTCACCCCTCCACTTT
d_call: NA; clone_size: NA; j_call: TRBJ2-7; v_call: TRBV7-2; cdr3_aa: CASRNRFWYF; cdr3_nt: TGTGCCAGCAGGAACAGGTTCTGGTACTTC
d_call: TRBD2; clone_size: NA; j_call: TRBJ2-7; v_call: TRBV5-4; cdr3_aa: CASSQTTSDWDEQYF; cdr3_nt: TGTGCCAGCAGCCAAACGACTAGCGACTGGGACGAGCAGTACTTC
d_call: NA; clone_size: NA; j_call: TRBJ2-7; v_call: TRBV18; cdr3_aa: CASSFRDATYEQYF; cdr3_nt: TGTGCCAGCTCATTCAGGGATGCTACCTACGAGCAGTACTTC
d_call: NA; clone_size: NA; j_call: TRBJ1-1; v_call: TRBV6-6; cdr3_aa: CASSYAGDEAFF; cdr3_nt: TGTGCCAGCAGTTACGCAGGGGATGAAGCTTTCTTT
d_call: NA; clone_size: NA; j_call: TRBJ1-1; v_call: TRBV9; cdr3_aa: CASSDPTGSEAFF; cdr3_nt: TGTGCCAGCAGCGACCCTACAGGGTCTGAAGCTTTCTTT
d_call: NA; clone_size: NA; j_call: TRBJ1-4; v_call: TRBV30; cdr3_aa: CAWSKAVEEKLFF; cdr3_nt: TGTGCCTGGAGTAAGGCCGTCGAGGAAAAACTGTTTTTT
d_call: NA; clone_size: NA; j_call: TRBJ1-4; v_call: TRBV28; cdr3_aa: CASSLPSRPEKLFF; cdr3_nt: TGTGCCAGCAGCCTTCCCTCTCGCCCGGAAAAACTGTTTTTT
d_call: TRBD1; clone_size: NA; j_call: TRBJ1-5; v_call: TRBV19; cdr3_aa: CASSILTGEYQPQHF; cdr3_nt: TGTGCCAGTAGTATTTTGACAGGGGAATATCAGCCCCAGCATTTT
d_call: NA; clone_size: NA; j_call: TRBJ2-2; v_call: TRBV27; cdr3_aa: CASSLSWDTGELFF; cdr3_nt: TGTGCCAGCAGTTTATCGTGGGACACCGGGGAGCTGTTTTTT
d_call: TRBD2; clone_size: NA; j_call: TRBJ2-7; v_call: TRBV5-7; cdr3_aa: CASSKLAGGTYEQYF; cdr3_nt: TGTGCCAGCAGCAAACTAGCGGGAGGAACCTACGAGCAGTACTTC
d_call: TRBD1; clone_size: NA; j_call: TRBJ2-7; v_call: TRBV6-5; cdr3_aa: CAIRDRSSYEQYF; cdr3_nt: TGTGCCATCAGGGACAGGTCATCCTACGAGCAGTACTTC
d_call: NA; clone_size: many; j_call: TRBJ1-4; v_call: TRBV18; cdr3_aa: CASSPPGDAEKLFF; cdr3_nt: TGTGCCAGCTCACCACCAGGCGATGCTGAAAAACTGTTTTTT
d_call: TRBD1; clone_size: NA; j_call: TRBJ1-4; v_call: TRBV5-1; cdr3_aa: CASSGETGFGEKLFF; cdr3_nt: TGCGCCAGCAGCGGAGAGACAGGGTTTGGCGAAAAACTGTTTTTT
d_call: NA; clone_size: NA; j_call: TRBJ2-1; v_call: TRBV11-1; cdr3_aa: CASSLFLMAEQFF; cdr3_nt: TGTGCCAGCAGCCTCTTTTTAATGGCTGAGCAGTTCTTC
d_call: TRBD2; clone_size: NA; j_call: TRBJ2-7; v_call: TRBV7-6; cdr3_aa: CASSLGTSGGEQYF; cdr3_nt: TGTGCCAGCAGCTTAGGGACTAGCGGTGGCGAGCAGTACTTC
d_call: NA; clone_size: NA; j_call: TRBJ1-5; v_call: TRBV11-2; cdr3_aa: CASSSGLGDPPQHF; cdr3_nt: TGTGCCAGCAGCTCGGGCCTCGGGGATCCGCCCCAGCATTTT
d_call: TRBD1; clone_size: once; j_call: TRBJ1-5; v_call: TRBV7-9; cdr3_aa: CASSQGQGGRQPQHF; cdr3_nt: TGTGCCAGCAGTCAGGGACAGGGAGGACGCCAGCCCCAGCATTTT
d_call: TRBD1; clone_size: NA; j_call: TRBJ1-4; v_call: TRBV10-3; cdr3_aa: CAISDPGGNEKLFF; cdr3_nt: TGTGCCATCAGTGATCCAGGGGGAAATGAAAAACTGTTTTTT
d_call: NA; clone_size: NA; j_call: TRBJ2-3; v_call: TRBV5-5; cdr3_aa: CASSFGPQRDTDTQYF; cdr3_nt: TGTGCCAGCAGCTTCGGTCCCCAGAGGGACACAGATACGCAGTATTTT
d_call: TRBD2; clone_size: NA; j_call: TRBJ2-2; v_call: TRBV5-4; cdr3_aa: CASSLSSLLAGAPGELFF; cdr3_nt: TGTGCCAGCAGCTTGAGTAGTTTACTAGCGGGGGCTCCCGGGGAGCTGTTTTTT
d_call: NA; clone_size: NA; j_call: TRBJ2-1; v_call: TRBV9; cdr3_aa: CASSVAPGSYNEQFF; cdr3_nt: TGTGCCAGCAGCGTAGCGCCGGGATCCTACAATGAGCAGTTCTTC
d_call: TRBD1; clone_size: NA; j_call: TRBJ1-5; v_call: TRBV5-1; cdr3_aa: CASSFGQGNQPQHF; cdr3_nt: TGCGCCAGCAGCTTTGGACAGGGAAATCAGCCCCAGCATTTT
d_call: TRBD1; clone_size: once; j_call: TRBJ1-5; v_call: TRBV12-5; cdr3_aa: CASGLVQGESNQPQHF; cdr3_nt: TGTGCTAGTGGTTTGGTACAGGGGGAAAGCAATCAGCCCCAGCATTTT
d_call: TRBD1; clone_size: NA; j_call: TRBJ1-2; v_call: TRBV28; cdr3_aa: CASSLPGQGAFGYTF; cdr3_nt: TGTGCCAGCAGTTTGCCGGGACAGGGGGCCTTCGGCTACACCTTC
d_call: NA; clone_size: NA; j_call: TRBJ2-7; v_call: TRBV18; cdr3_aa: CASSPTIYEQYF; cdr3_nt: TGTGCCAGCTCACCAACTATCTACGAGCAGTACTTC
d_call: NA; clone_size: NA; j_call: TRBJ2-5; v_call: TRBV7-7; cdr3_aa: CASSPSGTQETQYF; cdr3_nt: TGTGCTAGCAGCCCCTCGGGTACCCAAGAGACCCAGTACTTC
d_call: NA; clone_size: once; j_call: TRBJ2-4; v_call: TRBV5-1; cdr3_aa: CASSLAAGGSNIQYF; cdr3_nt: TGCGCCAGCAGCTTGGCGGCAGGGGGGAGCAACATTCAGTACTTC
d_call: NA; clone_size: NA; j_call: TRBJ1-5; v_call: TRBV6-6; cdr3_aa: CATSNPPNQPQHF; cdr3_nt: TGTGCCACCAGCAATCCCCCGAATCAGCCCCAGCATTTT
d_call: NA; clone_size: NA; j_call: TRBJ2-1; v_call: TRBV7-3; cdr3_aa: CASSFTRDLNNEQFF; cdr3_nt: TGTGCCAGCAGCTTCACCAGGGACCTTAACAATGAGCAGTTCTTC
d_call: TRBD1; clone_size: once; j_call: TRBJ1-5; v_call: TRBV5-6; cdr3_aa: CASSQGGRDQPQHF; cdr3_nt: TGTGCCAGCAGCCAGGGGGGTAGGGATCAGCCCCAGCATTTT
d_call: TRBD2; clone_size: NA; j_call: TRBJ2-3; v_call: TRBV7-9; cdr3_aa: CASSPRGGTDTQYF; cdr3_nt: TGTGCCAGCAGCCCCCGGGGGGGCACAGATACGCAGTATTTT
d_call: NA; clone_size: NA; j_call: TRBJ2-1; v_call: TRBV21-1; cdr3_aa: CASSPPGTSGGRAYNEQFF; cdr3_nt: TGTGCCAGCAGTCCACCCGGGACTAGCGGGGGGCGGGCCTACAATGAGCAGTTCTTC
d_call: NA; clone_size: few; j_call: TRBJ1-2; v_call: TRBV16; cdr3_aa: CASSQSIRLNEAYGYTF; cdr3_nt: TGTGCCAGCAGCCAATCGATTCGACTGAATGAGGCCTATGGCTACACCTTC
d_call: NA; clone_size: few; j_call: TRBJ2-1; v_call: TRBV6-1; cdr3_aa: CASSEDLLSSYNEQFF; cdr3_nt: TGTGCCAGCAGTGAAGACCTACTGAGCTCCTACAATGAGCAGTTCTTC
d_call: NA; clone_size: NA; j_call: TRBJ2-7; v_call: TRBV7-3; cdr3_aa: CASSLQDGAYEQYF; cdr3_nt: TGTGCCAGCAGCTTACAAGACGGTGCCTACGAGCAGTACTTC
d_call: TRBD1; clone_size: NA; j_call: TRBJ2-2; v_call: TRBV2; cdr3_aa: CASSVLQGADTGELFF; cdr3_nt: TGTGCCAGCAGTGTGCTCCAGGGGGCAGACACCGGGGAGCTGTTTTTT
d_call: TRBD1; clone_size: NA; j_call: TRBJ2-7; v_call: TRBV5-1; cdr3_aa: CASSLALESDRDYEQYF; cdr3_nt: TGCGCCAGCAGCTTGGCCCTCGAATCGGACAGGGACTACGAGCAGTACTTC
d_call: NA; clone_size: few; j_call: TRBJ1-1; v_call: TRBV15; cdr3_aa: CATSRDFQGSENTEAFF; cdr3_nt: TGTGCCACCAGCAGAGATTTCCAGGGGAGTGAGAACACTGAAGCTTTCTTT
d_call: NA; clone_size: NA; j_call: TRBJ1-4; v_call: TRBV28; cdr3_aa: CASSSPRSTNEKLFF; cdr3_nt: TGTGCCAGCAGTTCCCCCCGATCAACTAATGAAAAACTGTTTTTT
d_call: TRBD2; clone_size: NA; j_call: TRBJ2-1; v_call: TRBV10-3; cdr3_aa: CAIRGVLAGSADEQFF; cdr3_nt: TGTGCCATCAGAGGGGTACTAGCGGGGTCCGCGGATGAGCAGTTCTTC
d_call: NA; clone_size: NA; j_call: TRBJ1-4; v_call: TRBV28; cdr3_aa: CASSAFGGNNEKLFF; cdr3_nt: TGTGCCAGCAGTGCCTTTGGCGGGAATAATGAAAAACTGTTTTTT
d_call: NA; clone_size: NA; j_call: TRBJ1-2; v_call: TRBV14; cdr3_aa: CASSQDAAVNYGYTF; cdr3_nt: TGTGCCAGCAGCCAAGATGCGGCGGTAAACTATGGCTACACCTTC
d_call: TRBD1; clone_size: NA; j_call: TRBJ2-1; v_call: TRBV6-5; cdr3_aa: CASSWDRGYEQFF; cdr3_nt: TGTGCCAGCAGTTGGGACAGGGGATATGAGCAGTTCTTC
d_call: NA; clone_size: NA; j_call: TRBJ2-7; v_call: TRBV18; cdr3_aa: CASSPPAGRGSYEQYF; cdr3_nt: TGTGCCAGCTCACCACCGGCCGGCAGGGGCTCCTACGAGCAGTACTTC
d_call: NA; clone_size: few; j_call: TRBJ2-3; v_call: TRBV7-8; cdr3_aa: CASSLGTDTQYF; cdr3_nt: TGTGCCAGCAGCTTAGGTACTGATACGCAGTATTTT
d_call: NA; clone_size: NA; j_call: TRBJ2-3; v_call: TRBV2; cdr3_aa: CATPKSTGTGDTQYF; cdr3_nt: TGTGCCACCCCTAAATCTACAGGAACTGGGGATACGCAGTATTTT
d_call: TRBD1; clone_size: NA; j_call: TRBJ1-2; v_call: TRBV28; cdr3_aa: CASSLRDRDRGYTF; cdr3_nt: TGTGCCAGCAGTTTAAGGGACAGGGATAGAGGCTACACCTTC
d_call: NA; clone_size: NA; j_call: TRBJ1-1; v_call: TRBV30; cdr3_aa: CAWSTQEDTEAFF; cdr3_nt: TGTGCCTGGAGTACACAGGAGGACACTGAAGCTTTCTTT